This T cell receptor (beta chain) was captured by sequencing in a study of T cells in Graves' hyperthyroidism and ophthalmopathy. Amplified TCR beta CDR3 regions derived from RNA transcripts. First-round RT-PCR targeting the TCR CDR3 was performed with the HTBI primer set. TCRdb used MiXCR to reprocess the multiplex PCR reads, holding one entry per CDR3 protein. The sample has under 250,000 distinct CDR3 sequences, 24% seen once. This clonotype was recorded many times. The TCR was taken from a woman aged 40 to 50 with Graves' ophthalmopathy. Sequencing was done on a sample of blood.

Here the CDR3 reads CASTRGSAGVNYGYTF. The CDR3 DNA reads as TGTGCCAGCACCCGGGGTTCAGCAGGGGTAAACTATGGCTACACCTTC. V and J are TRBV12-3 or TRBV12-4 and TRBJ1-2; TRBD1 might be the D (6 bases). V was shortened by 7 bases and J by 2 bases, with 20 bases between the two germline ends. The CDR3 is made up of 16 amino acids.